The 13 T cell receptor beta chains below all came from one sample that was sequenced in a study of blood T cell repertoires in COVID-19. Using immunoSEQ multiplex PCR, the repertoire was profiled, and TCRdb retains in-frame clones only, with some absent. Of more than 85,000 clones in the sample, 82% were seen once. The sequenced sample consisted of peripheral blood. The receptors come from an elderly woman with acute or convalescent COVID-19.

V usage is TRBV11-3 and J usage is TRBJ2-3; 10 nucleotides agree with TRBD2. With V trimmed by 0 bases and J by 2 bases, 14 bases remained unmatched. The CDR3 runs 20 residues. CDR1 and CDR2 from the germline V gene are SGHNT and YENEEA. In nucleotides, the CDR3 is TGTGCCAGCAGCTTAGAAAAGGGGGGCAAGCGGGAGGGCTACACAGATACGCAGTATTTT. Its translation: CASSLEKGGKREGYTDTQYF.

This clone came up once. The chain carries TRBV19 and TRBJ2-2; perhaps TRBD1 as D (6 bases). V lost 3 bases, J lost 2 bases, and 10 bases lay in between. Germline-derived CDR1 and CDR2 are LNHDA and SQIVND (reference sequence). The CDR3 consists of 15 residues. The chain's CDR3 is CASSIGGVNTGELFF. CDR3 DNA sequence: TGTGCCAGTAGTATTGGGGGCGTCAACACCGGGGAGCTGTTTTTT.

The J gene is TRBJ2-3, the V gene TRBV13, with 9 positions matching TRBD1. The CDR3 length is 15 residues. From germline, CDR1 is PRHDT and CDR2 FYEKMQ (reference sequence). V was pared by 7 bases and J by 3 bases, with 8 bases of the junction left unmatched. DNA of the CDR3: TGTGCCAGCACCGACCAAGGACAGGGGACAGATACGCAGTATTTT. The encoded protein is CASTDQGQGTDTQYF.

The chain carries TRBV2 and TRBJ1-1; D is undetermined. The CDR3 has 14 amino acids. Germline assignment: CDR1 SNHLY and CDR2 FYNNEI. Trimming removed 4 bases at V and 0 bases at J, with 9 bases between. The CDR3 spells CASSGGWMNTEAFF. CDR3 in DNA: TGTGCCAGCAGTGGAGGATGGATGAACACTGAAGCTTTCTTT.

This clone was picked up one time. The chain joins TRBV7-7 to TRBJ1-3; D remains unclear. Germline loops: CDR1 SSHAT, CDR2 FNYEAQ (reference sequence). CDR3 size: 15 residues. Trimming stripped 4 bases from V and 0 bases from J, with 10 bases between. CDR3 sequence reads: CASSSSPFSGNTIYF. The CDR3 DNA sequence: TGTGCCAGCAGCTCTAGTCCTTTCTCTGGAAACACCATATATTTT.

V usage is TRBV5-1 and J usage is TRBJ1-1; D is perhaps TRBD1 (6 bases). This CDR3 region has 14 residues. Trimming left V 4 bases short and J 4 bases short, with 14 bases between. The germline V gene encodes CDR1 SGHRS and CDR2 YFSETQ. CDR3 in amino acids: CASSREGGLTEAFF. The CDR3 DNA is TGCGCCAGCAGCCGGGAGGGGGGCCTCACTGAAGCTTTCTTT.

This sequence joins TRBV18 and TRBJ2-5; D is ambiguous. Germline V gene data show CDR1 as KGHSH and CDR2 as LQKENI. V dropped 8 bases and J dropped 2 bases, with 12 bases sitting between them. The CDR3 sequence is 13 residues long. DNA of the CDR3: TGTGCCAGCACATACAATAAACAAGAGACCCAGTACTTC. Translated: CASTYNKQETQYF.

The chain recombines TRBV21-1 with TRBJ2-7; the listed D gene, TRBD1, was not tested against the DNA. TRBV21-1 is assigned pseudogene status. The CDR3 is 16 residues long. The CDR3 coding sequence is TGTGCCAGCAGCACTCACCCGCAGGGCAGCTCCTACGAGCAGTACGTC. Its translation: CASSTHPQGSSYEQYV.

This clone has just a few counts. CDR3 sequence (DNA): TGTGCCACCCTGACAGGGTTGACCACTGAAGCTTTCTTT. Translating gives CATLTGLTTEAFF. The chain carries TRBV2 and TRBJ1-1, with 7 bases identical to TRBD1. The CDR3 has 13 residues. J lost 4 bases, V lost 10 bases, and 9 bases had no gene match. Germline CDR1 SNHLY, CDR2 FYNNEI. Full variable domain (rest looked up from reference TRBV2 and TRBJ1-1): EPEVTQTPSHQVTQMGQEVILRCVPISNHLYFYWYRQILGQKVEFLVSFYNNEISEKSEIFDDQFSVERPDGSNFTLKIRSTKLEDSAMYFCATLTGLTTEAFFGQGTRLTVV.

This rearrangement joins TRBV19 to TRBJ2-5; perhaps TRBD2 as D (6 bases). Germline V CDR1 and CDR2: LNHDA, SQIVND (reference sequence). The V and J ends lost 4 bases and 2 bases respectively, with 14 bases between them. The CDR3 contains 15 residues. The CDR3 loop is CASSRDGTFQETQYF. DNA of the CDR3: TGTGCCAGTAGTAGGGACGGGACTTTTCAAGAGACCCAGTACTTC.

V and J are TRBV28 and TRBJ2-2, with TRBD1 identical over 7 bases. V gave up 6 bases and J gave up 5 bases; unmatched junction bases: 9. The CDR3 consists of 15 residues. Germline CDR1 is MDHEN and CDR2 is SYDVKM. CDR3 region: CASSSTGFATGELFF. Here the CDR3 DNA reads TGTGCCAGCAGCTCGACAGGGTTCGCTACCGGGGAGCTGTTTTTT.

The chain links TRBV14 to TRBJ2-7; 7 bases agree with TRBD1. Germline assignment: CDR1 SGHDN and CDR2 FVKESK. Germline trimming cut 0 bases from V and 9 bases from J; bases unmatched to any gene: 14. The CDR3 runs 16 residues. In nucleotides, the CDR3 is TGTGCCAGCAGCCAAGATATCGAGGGGGCGGATGGGAGGCAGTACTTC. Protein: CASSQDIEGADGRQYF.

The V gene is TRBV2, the J gene TRBJ1-1; TRBD1 matches at 9 bases. Germline V gene sequence: CDR1 SNHLY, CDR2 FYNNEI. The CDR3 has 15 residues. J gave up 1 base and V 7 bases, and 7 bases lay outside the gene matches. The CDR3 sequence is CASIEQGAGNTEAFF. DNA of the CDR3: TGTGCCAGCATCGAACAGGGGGCCGGGAACACTGAAGCTTTCTTT.